These 19 T cell receptor beta chains share one sample of origin, sequenced in a study of blood T cell repertoires in COVID-19. Assay: immunoSEQ multiplex PCR; the TCRdb copy retains only in-frame clones and omits some. The sample has a few hundred thousand clones, roughly 88% seen once; the top ten hold more than 1.2%. The specimen sequenced was peripheral blood. Every receptor here comes from a middle-aged woman who had recovered from COVID-19.

CDR3 nucleotides: TGTGCCAGCACCTTCCGGGAACAAGAGACCCAGTACTTC. This translates into CASTFREQETQYF. This rearrangement joins TRBV10-3 to TRBJ2-5; possibly TRBD2 for D (5 bases). Trimming pared 10 bases from V and 2 bases from J, leaving 14 bases between. This CDR3 comprises 13 residues. From germline, CDR1 is ENHRY and CDR2 SYGVKD.

This clone was seen more than once but under ten times. The chain joins TRBV7-8 to TRBJ1-2; D possibly corresponds to TRBD1 (6 bases). V dropped 4 bases and J dropped 8 bases, with 17 bases sitting between them. This CDR3 is 14 amino acids long. Germline V CDR1 and CDR2: SGHVS, FQNEAQ. The CDR3 coding sequence is TGTGCCAGCAGCTCCGGGACACCTATTTCCGGCTACACCTTC. Translating it yields CASSSGTPISGYTF.

The rearrangement joins TRBV5-1 to TRBJ1-2; D is unresolved. V was pared by 4 bases and J by 7 bases, with 14 bases between. This CDR3 spans 13 amino acids. The germline gives CDR1 SGHRS, CDR2 YFSETQ. The CDR3 DNA sequence: TGCGCCAGCAGCGACTCCCGGGGATCTGGCTACACCTTC. Encoded protein: CASSDSRGSGYTF.

This chain links TRBV18 with TRBJ1-6; a weak D match, TRBD1 (6 bases). The CDR3 is 14 amino acids. Trimming took 3 bases from V and 7 from J, leaving 10 bases between them. CDR1 is KGHSH and CDR2 is LQKENI in the germline V gene. CDR3 in amino acids: CASSPVQGNSPLHF. In nucleotides, the CDR3 is TGTGCCAGCTCACCTGTACAGGGAAATTCACCCCTCCACTTT.

The J gene is TRBJ1-1, the V gene TRBV6-5; D may be TRBD1 (6 bases). Germline values: CDR1 MNHEY, CDR2 SVGAGI. The CDR3 extends over 12 amino acids. The CDR3 DNA sequence: TGTGCGACTCGGGACATTATCGCTGAAGCTTTCTTT. It specifies CATRDIIAEAFF.

The J gene is TRBJ2-7, the V gene TRBV19, with D possibly being TRBD1 (6 bases). Trimming shortened V by 5 bases and J by 4 bases, and 15 bases separated the two germline ends. The germline V gene encodes CDR1 LNHDA and CDR2 SQIVND (reference sequence). The CDR3 consists of 14 residues. The CDR3 reads CASSVPGQRYEQYF. In DNA form, the CDR3 reads TGTGCCAGTAGTGTACCGGGACAAAGGTACGAGCAGTACTTC.

The V call is TRBV6-2 or TRBV6-3, the J call TRBJ2-7, with a possible D match to TRBD2 (6 bases). Germline CDR1 and CDR2: MNHEY and SVGEGT. The CDR3 spans 16 residues. Trimming removed 3 bases at V and 4 bases at J, with 19 bases between. The CDR3 here is CASSYMGQGGDYEQYF. The CDR3 DNA reads as TGTGCCAGCAGTTATATGGGTCAGGGAGGCGATTACGAGCAGTACTTC.

The chain employs TRBV3-1 (or the pseudogene TRBV3-2) and TRBJ1-1; D is possibly TRBD1 (6 bases). CDR1 and CDR2 from the germline V gene are LGHDT and YNNKEL (reference sequence). This CDR3 contains 14 residues. V lost 7 bases to trimming and J lost 0 bases, with 12 bases between them. The CDR3 spells CASTKGELNTEAFF. In nucleotides, the CDR3 is TGTGCCAGCACCAAGGGGGAGCTGAACACTGAAGCTTTCTTT.

The V call is TRBV28, the J call TRBJ1-1, with D tentatively TRBD1 (6 bases). The CDR3 extends over 12 amino acids. Trimming left V 3 bases short and J 7 bases short, with 9 bases between. Germline-derived CDR1 and CDR2 are MDHEN and SYDVKM. The CDR3 DNA reads TGTGCCAGCAGTTTGAGCAGGGGTGAAGCTTTCTTT. Its protein product is CASSLSRGEAFF.

This clone was seen a handful of times. The CDR3 sequence is CASMRARNTGELFF. In nucleotides, the CDR3 is TGTGCCAGTATGCGGGCAAGGAACACCGGGGAGCTGTTTTTT. V gene TRBV19 combines with J gene TRBJ2-2, with D possibly being TRBD2 (5 bases). Trimming took 7 bases from V and 1 from J, leaving 10 bases between them. The CDR3 covers 14 residues. Germline assignment: CDR1 LNHDA and CDR2 SQIVND (reference sequence).

This clone was counted a single time. This rearrangement joins TRBV13 to TRBJ1-1; no firm D call. Trimming took 6 bases from V and 2 from J, leaving 7 bases between them. Germline CDR1 PRHDT, CDR2 FYEKMQ (reference sequence). CDR3 size: 12 residues. This CDR3 is CASSSVNTEAFF. CDR3 bases: TGTGCCAGCAGTTCAGTAAACACTGAAGCTTTCTTT.

The CDR3 sequence is CASSSGPSYEQYF. The CDR3, as DNA: TGTGCCAGCAGCTCTGGGCCAAGCTACGAGCAGTACTTC. V gene TRBV7-9 combines with J gene TRBJ2-7, with D uncertain. V lost 4 bases and J lost 3, with 10 bases in between. In germline, CDR1 is SEHNR, CDR2 FQNEAQ (reference sequence). This CDR3 is built from 13 residues.

The chain uses TRBV7-2 and TRBJ2-3; 15 bases agree with TRBD2. V lost 5 bases and J lost 6; bases outside the gene matches: 9. Germline V gene sequence: CDR1 SGHTA, CDR2 FQGNSA. The CDR3 length is 17 residues. The CDR3 DNA sequence: TGTGCCAGCAGCCCGAGGACTAGCGGGGGGGCCTGGGATACGCAGTATTTT. Its translation: CASSPRTSGGAWDTQYF.

The rearrangement uses TRBV11-2 and TRBJ1-6; the D gene is possibly TRBD1 (6 bases). V lost 5 bases to trimming and J lost 3 bases, with 14 bases between them. Germline V gene data show CDR1 as SGHAT and CDR2 as FQNNGV. The CDR3 totals 16 residues. The CDR3 DNA reads TGTGCCAGCAGCCAACAGGGTAACAACTATAATTCACCCCTCCACTTT. Its translation is CASSQQGNNYNSPLHF.

The rearrangement links TRBV30 to TRBJ2-1; 9 bases agree with TRBD1. Trimming at V came to 8 bases and at J to 3 bases, leaving 5 bases not matched to a gene. The CDR3 consists of 13 residues. Germline loops: CDR1 GTSNPN, CDR2 SVGIG (reference sequence). The CDR3 sequence is CAGEDRGYNEQFF. The CDR3 nucleotides are TGTGCCGGCGAGGACAGGGGCTACAATGAGCAGTTCTTC.

This sequence joins TRBV5-6 and TRBJ2-2; no definite D call. V gave up 2 bases and J gave up 6 bases, with 8 bases separating them. CDR3 length: 13 amino acids. Germline-derived CDR1 and CDR2 are SGHDT and YYEEEE. The CDR3 coding sequence is TGTGCCAGCAGCTTCAGCAGCGCCGGGGAGCTGTTTTTT. It codes for CASSFSSAGELFF.

This clone was counted once. This sequence joins TRBV30 and TRBJ1-1; 10 nucleotides agree with TRBD1. This CDR3 comprises 13 residues. V was pared by 3 bases and J by 7 bases, with 5 bases of the junction left unmatched. In germline, CDR1 is GTSNPN, CDR2 SVGIG (reference sequence). The CDR3 here is CAWRTGGRVEAFF. The CDR3 region has the DNA TGTGCCTGGAGGACAGGGGGCAGGGTTGAAGCTTTCTTT. The whole variable domain, remainder taken from reference TRBV30 and TRBJ1-1, is SQTIHQWPATLVQPVGSPLSLECTVEGTSNPNLYWYRQAAGRGLQLLFYSVGIGQISSEVPQNLSASRPQDRQFILSSKKLLLSDSGFYLCAWRTGGRVEAFFGQGTRLTVV.

The chain is built from TRBV18 and TRBJ1-2; 7 positions match TRBD1. CDR3 length: 16 amino acids. Germline V gene data show CDR1 as KGHSH and CDR2 as LQKENI. Germline trimming cut 7 bases from V and 6 bases from J; bases unmatched to any gene: 17. CDR3 loop: CASLRGTETFGDGYTF. Written as DNA, the CDR3 is TGTGCCAGCTTGAGAGGGACAGAAACATTCGGTGATGGCTACACCTTC.

The gene calls are TRBV7-2 and TRBJ1-2; 8 bases agree with TRBD1. In germline, CDR1 is SGHTA, CDR2 FQGNSA. This CDR3 has 15 amino acids. The J segment lost 7 bases and the V segment lost 8 bases, leaving 15 bases of the junction unmatched. CDR3 sequence: CASLERTGIVGGYTF. CDR3 sequence (DNA): TGTGCCAGCTTAGAAAGGACAGGGATTGTTGGTGGCTACACCTTC. The full variable domain, completed using reference TRBV7-2 and TRBJ1-2, is GAGVSQSPSNKVTEKGKDVELRCDPISGHTALYWYRQSLGQGLEFLIYFQGNSAPDKSGLPSDRFSAERTGGSVSTLTIQRTQQEDSAVYLCASLERTGIVGGYTFGSGTRLTVV.